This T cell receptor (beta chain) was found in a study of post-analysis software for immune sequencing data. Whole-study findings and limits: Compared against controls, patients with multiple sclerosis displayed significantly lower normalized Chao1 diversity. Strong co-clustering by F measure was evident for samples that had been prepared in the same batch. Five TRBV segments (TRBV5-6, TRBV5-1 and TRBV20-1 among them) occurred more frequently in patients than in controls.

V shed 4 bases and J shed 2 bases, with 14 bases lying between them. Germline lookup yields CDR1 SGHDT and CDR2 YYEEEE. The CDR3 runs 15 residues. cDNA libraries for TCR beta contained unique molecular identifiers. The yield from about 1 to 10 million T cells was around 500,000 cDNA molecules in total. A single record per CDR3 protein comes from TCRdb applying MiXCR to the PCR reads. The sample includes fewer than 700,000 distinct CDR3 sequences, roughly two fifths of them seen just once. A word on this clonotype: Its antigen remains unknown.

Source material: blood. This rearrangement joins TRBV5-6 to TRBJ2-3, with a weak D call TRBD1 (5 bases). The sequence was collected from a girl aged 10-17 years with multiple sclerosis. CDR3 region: CASSLKGIITDTQYF. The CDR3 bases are TGTGCCAGCAGCCTCAAGGGGATTATCACAGATACGCAGTATTTT. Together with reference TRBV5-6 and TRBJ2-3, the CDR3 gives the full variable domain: DAGVTQSPTHLIKTRGQQVTLRCSPKSGHDTVSWYQQALGQGPQFIFQYYEEEERQRGNFPDRFSGHQFPNYSSELNVNALLLGDSALYLCASSLKGIITDTQYFGPGTRLTVL.